The 2 T cell receptor beta chains in this list originate from one sample, sequenced in a study of blood T cell repertoires in COVID-19. Sequencing was performed with immunoSEQ multiplex PCR; in TCRdb, only in-frame clones are kept and a portion is missing. The sample has 200,000 or so clones, 70% to 90% seen once. Sequencing used peripheral blood. All receptors come from a human donor with active or convalescent COVID-19. The donor label of this sample is uncertain.

This chain connects TRBV27 to TRBJ1-1; D not resolved. There are 13 residues in the CDR3. Trimming took off 3 bases at V and 0 bases at J, with 5 bases between the two ends. From germline, CDR1 is MNHEY and CDR2 SMNVEV (reference sequence). CDR3 loop: CASSFSMNTEAFF. The CDR3 DNA reads as TGTGCCAGCAGTTTTAGTATGAACACTGAAGCTTTCTTT.

The chain combines TRBV28 with TRBJ2-3; 9 nucleotides align to TRBD2. From germline, CDR1 is MDHEN and CDR2 SYDVKM. Unmatched junction bases numbered 14, after V lost 5 bases and J lost 2 bases. The CDR3 length is 18 residues. In DNA form, the CDR3 reads TGTGCCAGCAGTCCCCCAACCGTCGCGGGGGGGACCACAGATACGCAGTATTTT. Encoded protein: CASSPPTVAGGTTDTQYF.